A single sample is the source of the 4 T cell receptor beta chains below, sequenced in a study of T cell responses to AZD1222 COVID-19 vaccine. The protocol was immunoSEQ multiplex PCR, while the TCRdb copy is restricted to in-frame clones and leaves out a portion. The sample holds around 160,000 clones, about 81% seen once. Source: peripheral blood, taken on day 0 of MenACWY control vaccination. These TCRs come from an adult in good health.

V gene TRBV12-3 or TRBV12-4 combines with J gene TRBJ1-2, with unresolved D. Trimming shortened V by 3 bases and J by 8 bases, and 10 bases separated the two germline ends. This CDR3 region has 12 residues. CDR3 region: CASSLAPVGYTF. The CDR3 DNA reads as TGTGCCAGCAGTTTGGCACCGGTAGGCTACACCTTC.

J is TRBJ2-7 and V is TRBV7-2; a possible D gene is TRBD1 (5 bases). The V gene lost 5 bases and the J gene lost 0 bases, with 11 bases spanning the gap. From germline, CDR1 is SGHTA and CDR2 FQGNSA. CDR3 length: 14 amino acids. CDR3 DNA sequence: TGTGCCAGCAGCGTCGACAGCAGCTCCTACGAGCAGTACGTC. Protein: CASSVDSSSYEQYV.

The J gene is TRBJ1-1, the V gene TRBV18, with D unclear. Trimming shortened V by 6 bases and J by 0 bases, and 11 bases separated the two germline ends. The CDR3 loop spans 14 amino acids. Per the germline V gene, CDR1 is KGHSH and CDR2 is LQKENI. CDR3 sequence reads: CASSSTGLNTEAFF. CDR3 sequence (DNA): TGTGCCAGCTCTTCAACGGGCCTGAACACTGAAGCTTTCTTT.

This clone has just a few counts. The chain joins TRBV29-1 to TRBJ2-2; D is perhaps TRBD1 (6 bases). CDR3 length: 15 residues. Germline values: CDR1 SQVTM, CDR2 ANQGSEA. V was shortened by 5 bases and J by 0 bases, with 13 bases between the two germline ends. The CDR3 sequence is CSVRPGVSNTGELFF. CDR3 coding DNA: TGCAGCGTTAGACCAGGGGTCTCGAACACCGGGGAGCTGTTTTTT.